This entry concerns a single T cell receptor (beta chain). Its antigen is unknown. The sample originates from a study of identical twins. Overall study findings and caveats: The presence of invariant MAIT and iNKT cells could partly confound analyses of zero-insertion sequences. Less excess twin sharing appeared in beta out-of-frame sequences.

Germline V gene data show CDR1 as DFQATT and CDR2 as SNEGSKA (reference sequence). This CDR3 comprises 14 residues. Trimming stripped 0 bases from V and 0 bases from J, with 8 bases between. TCRdb itself ran the 5' RACE reads through MiXCR, one entry per CDR3 protein. The data hold 750,000 to 950,000 distinct CDR3 sequences, with approximately 13% observed a single time. Separately, the same data were catalogued under a study of yellow fever vaccine responses in identical twins.

V and J are TRBV20-1 and TRBJ1-1; D remains unclear. The TCR originated in a woman younger than 30 in good health. The material sequenced was PBMCs. CDR3 nucleotide sequence: TGCAGTGCTAGAGATGGCAGGATGAACACTGAAGCTTTCTTT. Protein: CSARDGRMNTEAFF.